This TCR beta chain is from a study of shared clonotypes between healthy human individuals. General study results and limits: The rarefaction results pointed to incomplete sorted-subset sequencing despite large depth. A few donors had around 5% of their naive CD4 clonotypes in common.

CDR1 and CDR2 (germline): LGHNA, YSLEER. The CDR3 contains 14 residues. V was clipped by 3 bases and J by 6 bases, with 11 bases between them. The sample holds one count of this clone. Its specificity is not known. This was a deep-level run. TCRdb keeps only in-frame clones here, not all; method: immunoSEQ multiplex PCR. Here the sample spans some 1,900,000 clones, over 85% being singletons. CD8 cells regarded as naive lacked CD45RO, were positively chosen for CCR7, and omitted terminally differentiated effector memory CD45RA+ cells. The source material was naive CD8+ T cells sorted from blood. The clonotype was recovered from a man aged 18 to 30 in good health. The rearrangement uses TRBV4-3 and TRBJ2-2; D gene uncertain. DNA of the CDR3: TGCGCCAGCAGCCAGGACGTCCTCCCCGGGGAGCTGTTTTTT. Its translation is CASSQDVLPGELFF.